This T cell receptor (beta chain) derives from a study of molecular identifiers for immune sequencing clone quantification. About the research overall: RNA from roughly 21,000 or 96,000 naive CD8 cells was split five ways in replicates, with four sequenced.

Germline V lookup: CDR1 MNHEY, CDR2 SVGAGI. The CDR3 spans 14 residues. V was pared by 7 bases and J by 4 bases, with 7 bases of the junction left unmatched. TCRdb itself ran the PCR reads through MiXCR, one entry per CDR3 protein. The sample carries over 60,000 distinct CDR3 sequences, around 20% recorded once. This clonotype has a count of ten or more. Its antigen is unknown. Study-wide points: Shared barcodes on identical TCR molecules could underestimate the sizes of highly expanded clones.

Input material: naive CD8+ T cells from blood, with Jurkat cell RNA spiked in. This sample's subset: FACS-sorted CD8+CD4-CCR7+CD45RA+ naive T cells. The chain has TRBV6-5 and TRBJ2-7; 10 nucleotides line up with TRBD2. The sequence was obtained from a human donor in good health. Some libraries in this study had Jurkat cell RNA spiked in. The CDR3 nucleotides read TGTGCCAGCAAAGGACTAGCGGAGATATACGAGCAGTACTTC. Its protein product is CASKGLAEIYEQYF.